This T cell receptor beta chain was obtained from a study of blood T cells in healthy people across ages. The V segment lost 4 bases and the J segment 7 bases; nucleotides outside the gene matches: 7. This CDR3 spans 15 amino acids. With a J-beta primer mix and a sample-barcoded 5' primer, a second PCR ran roughly 6 to 11 cycles. TCRdb analysed the 5' RACE reads with MiXCR anew, one entry per CDR3 protein. The table records 730,000 or so distinct CDR3 sequences, roughly 43% of them present only once. The sample consisted of blood. The chain employs TRBV12-3 or TRBV12-4 and TRBJ1-2; 12 bases are a match to TRBD1. This receptor was obtained from a woman aged 60-75 years in good health. The CDR3 DNA reads TGTGCCAGCAGTTCCTCCGGGACAGGGGGCTCTGGCTACACCTTC. Its translation is CASSSSGTGGSGYTF.